Shown below are 17 T cell receptor beta chains from a single sample sequenced in a study of OX40 agonist ivuxolimab in advanced cancers. The assay was immunoSEQ multiplex PCR, and TCRdb's table has in-frame clones only and misses some. The repertoire holds about 63,000 clones, with roughly nine tenths as singletons. Sequencing was performed on CD4+ or CD8+ T cells sorted from blood, taken in a trial of the OX40 agonist ivuxolimab. These TCRs come from an adult with an advanced solid tumor such as melanoma, head and neck, liver or kidney cancer.

The chain couples TRBV10-1 to TRBJ2-1; D gene unclear. V lost 0 bases and J lost 7, with 10 bases in between. The CDR3 length is 14 residues. Looked up from germline, CDR1 is WNHNN and CDR2 is SYGVQD (reference sequence). The CDR3 DNA follows: TGCGCCAGCAGTGAGTCTAATGGGATTAATGAGCAGTTCTTC. This translates into CASSESNGINEQFF.

V is TRBV28 and J is TRBJ2-1; 7 bases line up with TRBD1. J was trimmed by 8 bases and V by 3 bases; bases with no gene match: 16. CDR3 size: 17 residues. CDR1 and CDR2 from the germline V gene are MDHEN and SYDVKM. The CDR3 DNA is TGTGCCAGCAGTTTTCCAGACCGACAGGGTAATTACTATGAGCAGTTCTTC. This encodes CASSFPDRQGNYYEQFF. The variable domain in full, completed from reference TRBV28 and TRBJ2-1, reads DVKVTQSSRYLVKRTGEKVFLECVQDMDHENMFWYRQDPGLGLRLIYFSYDVKMKEKGDIPEGYSVSREKKERFSLILESASTNQTSMYLCASSFPDRQGNYYEQFFGPGTRLTVL.

The V and J genes are TRBV19 and TRBJ2-7, with 10 bases that match TRBD2. CDR3 length equals 15 residues. Trimming took 7 bases from V and 4 from J; bases not matched to a gene: 10. Germline-derived CDR1 and CDR2 are LNHDA and SQIVND (reference sequence). The CDR3 sequence: CASTPSASGRYEQYF. Written as DNA, the CDR3 is TGTGCCAGTACCCCGTCGGCTAGCGGGAGATACGAGCAGTACTTC.

The genes are TRBV27 and TRBJ2-7; a possible D gene is TRBD2 (6 bases). From germline, CDR1 is MNHEY and CDR2 SMNVEV (reference sequence). The CDR3 length is 14 residues. V gave up 4 bases and J gave up 2 bases, with 12 bases separating them. The CDR3, as DNA: TGTGCCAGCAGTTCCGGGACTTCGGCCTACGAGCAGTACTTC. Translating it yields CASSSGTSAYEQYF.

The chain uses TRBV6-5 and TRBJ1-1; D uncertain. The CDR3 loop spans 12 amino acids. V lost 6 bases, J lost 4 bases, and 9 bases lay in between. CDR1 and CDR2 (germline): MNHEY, SVGAGI. CDR3 loop: CASRTAVTEAFF. DNA of the CDR3: TGTGCCAGCAGAACGGCCGTCACTGAAGCTTTCTTT.

The chain joins TRBV28 to TRBJ2-7; TRBD2 aligns across 7 bases. CDR3 length equals 14 residues. The germline V gene has CDR1 MDHEN and CDR2 SYDVKM. Trimming at V came to 5 bases and at J to 4 bases, leaving 8 bases not matched to a gene. CDR3 sequence reads: CASSGGETQYEQYF. In DNA, the CDR3 is TGTGCCAGCAGTGGGGGGGAGACTCAATACGAGCAGTACTTC.

This sequence joins TRBV29-1 and TRBJ1-1; D is unresolved. The CDR3 loop spans 13 amino acids. Germline V CDR1 and CDR2: SQVTM, ANQGSEA. Between the trimmed V and J ends, which lost 7 bases and 1 base, there was a span of 13 bases. The CDR3 region is CSAVRPTNTEAFF. The CDR3 DNA reads as TGCAGCGCCGTCCGGCCGACGAACACTGAAGCTTTCTTT.

This clone was detected only a few times. The chain carries TRBV5-1 and TRBJ2-7; the D gene is possibly TRBD1 (6 bases). The germline gives CDR1 SGHRS, CDR2 YFSETQ. Trimming took 2 bases from V and 0 from J, leaving 9 bases between them. The CDR3 runs to 14 residues. CDR3 residues: CASSFKTGSYEQYF. CDR3 sequence (DNA): TGCGCCAGCAGCTTCAAGACAGGCTCCTACGAGCAGTACTTC.

This chain uses TRBV5-1 with TRBJ2-7, with D hard to call. The CDR3 runs to 14 residues. CDR1 and CDR2 from the germline V gene are SGHRS and YFSETQ. With 0 bases removed from V and 2 bases from J, the gap between germline ends came to 9 bases. The chain's CDR3 is CASSLGEVTYEQYF. The CDR3, as DNA: TGCGCCAGCAGCTTGGGAGAAGTAACCTACGAGCAGTACTTC.

The chain joins TRBV5-6 to TRBJ2-3; the D is unclear. CDR3 size: 14 residues. The V gene lost 4 bases and the J gene lost 1 base, with 10 bases spanning the gap. The germline gives CDR1 SGHDT, CDR2 YYEEEE. CDR3 nucleotides: TGTGCCAGCAGCGTGGGCAAAGGCACAGATACGCAGTATTTT. It specifies CASSVGKGTDTQYF.

V gene TRBV23-1 combines with J gene TRBJ2-7; tentatively, D is TRBD1 or TRBD2 (5 bases each). TRBV23-1 is labeled an ORF, and its function is uncertain. The CDR3 runs 15 residues. The V gene lost 2 bases and the J gene lost 2 bases, with 13 bases spanning the gap. The DNA of the CDR3 is TGCGCCAGCAGTCAAAGGGGAGAGTTAACCTACGAGCAGTACTTC. It translates to CASSQRGELTYEQYF.

The chain carries TRBV19 and TRBJ1-3, with D perhaps TRBD1 (5 bases). CDR3 size: 14 residues. Trimming cost V 9 bases and J 4 bases, with 16 bases left between them. Germline loops: CDR1 LNHDA, CDR2 SQIVND (reference sequence). This CDR3 is CASKEPGEGNTIYF. The CDR3 coding sequence is TGTGCCAGCAAAGAACCGGGGGAAGGAAACACCATATATTTT.

This clone counts as medium-sized (0.01 to 0.1%). The chain combines TRBV6-4 with TRBJ2-2, with D perhaps being TRBD1 or TRBD2 (7 bases each). The CDR3 length is 16 residues. Germline CDR1 reads MRHNA; CDR2 reads SNTAGT. Trimming cost V 6 bases and J 6 bases, with 20 bases left between them. The DNA of the CDR3 is TGTGCCAGCAGCCCAGTCGGACCAGGGGGGGCCGGGGAGCTGTTTTTT. Residues: CASSPVGPGGAGELFF.

As to this clone: At one of its ends the junction is not consistent with the germline gene, which may arise from a read error. This chain links TRBV28 with TRBJ2-7; 9 bases are a match to TRBD1. CDR1 MDHEN and CDR2 SYDVKM come from the germline V gene. The CDR3 length is 17 residues. The CDR3 region has the DNA TGTGCCAGCAGTTCTCCGGGACAGGGCGGTTCGGCGGGAGACCAACTCTTC. Translated, it gives CASSSPGQGGSAGDQLF.

The chain has TRBV19 and TRBJ2-1; TRBD2 matches 8 bases. The CDR3 covers 15 residues. V shed 4 bases, J shed 4 bases, and the junction held 6 bases outside the gene matches. Germline values: CDR1 LNHDA, CDR2 SQIVND (reference sequence). The CDR3 reads CASSTGTRGYNEQFF. The DNA of the CDR3 is TGTGCCAGTAGTACAGGGACTAGGGGGTACAATGAGCAGTTCTTC.

The chain joins TRBV19 to TRBJ2-1; 8 bases fit TRBD2. Germline V gene data show CDR1 as LNHDA and CDR2 as SQIVND (reference sequence). V lost 5 bases and J lost 3; bases outside the gene matches: 6. CDR3 length: 15 residues. CDR3 in DNA: TGTGCCAGTAGTTATGGGACTAGAGGCTACAATGAGCAGTTCTTC. This translates into CASSYGTRGYNEQFF.

The chain uses TRBV2 and TRBJ2-1; D uncertain. The CDR3 length is 11 residues. Between the trimmed V and J ends, which lost 3 bases and 7 bases, there was a span of 4 bases. Germline V gives CDR1 SNHLY, CDR2 FYNNEI. CDR3 sequence (DNA): TGTGCCAGCAGTGATAGTAATGAGCAGTTCTTC. It is translated as CASSDSNEQFF.